This T cell receptor beta chain was sequenced during a study of T cells in Graves' hyperthyroidism and ophthalmopathy (dated by TCRdb to the late 2010s). Study-level background: A discovery cohort of about 100 patients, about 40 with Graves' ophthalmopathy and under 60 with stable Graves' hyperthyroidism, was used to find distinguishing TCR V-J signatures. An independent validation cohort of around 19 hyperthyroidism patients and approximately 15 patients who later progressed to ophthalmopathy tested prospective prediction of ophthalmopathy. For training and testing, the 100 or so patients in the discovery cohort were randomly divided in a 7:3 ratio. Thyroid tissue and blood T-cell repertoires from several Graves' hyperthyroidism patients were also compared in the study. After blood sampling, hyperthyroidism patients were treated with methimazole at a starting dose of 30 mg daily, and ophthalmopathy patients were treated with high-dose intravenous methylprednisolone. The paper describes TCR Vbeta CDR3 sequencing of fewer than 150 peripheral blood samples, made up of 43 ophthalmopathy patients, 70 to 75 hyperthyroidism patients and approximately 17 progressor patients.

TCR beta CDR3 regions were amplified from RNA transcripts. The first round of RT-PCR for the TCR CDR3 was performed with the HTBI primer set and the Qiagen OneStep RT-PCR kit. Libraries were constructed in a second round of multiplex PCR, after which size selection and purification were performed. Libraries were sequenced paired-end with 100 bp reads on an Illumina HiSeq2000. The authors' analysis ran thus. SOAPnuke was used to process the raw data, throwing out any read that contained adapters or uncalled bases, had a mean Phred below 15, or lacked an exact constant-primer or identifier match. High-quality paired reads were merged with COPE v1.2.5, and unique nucleotide sequences were defined as clonotypes. MiTCR v1.1 was used to align clonotypes to the IMGT TRBV, TRBD and TRBJ reference segments. The analysis was restricted to V-J combinations with a frequency above 0.0001, which together covered approximately 99% of the repertoires. A TCS score was defined as the ratio of F50 (clonal expansion) to E x V (chaos), with BLOSUM62-based TCRdist applied between CDR3 peptides within each V-J. Welch's t-statistics and random forest reduced just over 500 V-J features to fewer than 15, which were used in a naive Bayes classifier (R e1071). The Morisita-Horn index was used to measure how similar the thyroid and blood repertoires were. In TCRdb, the public reads were trimmed at Q25 with fastp and aligned with MiXCR, with productive beta chains retained. Every distinct CDR3 protein forms one entry, paired with its most common genes and DNA. TCRdb, not the authors, supplied the V and J calls. The sample profile shows a few hundred thousand distinct CDR3 sequences; around 46% of them were found once. The ten largest clones represent under 20% of the sample.

Any patient with an uncontrolled infection, another autoimmune disease, pregnancy or lactation was excluded. Clinical symptoms, serum thyroxine and TRAb, thyroid ultrasound, and orbital computed tomography formed the basis for the diagnoses. Trizol reagent was used to extract total RNA, and RNA quality was then checked on an Agilent 2100 Bioanalyzer. Of note for this clonotype: It has no known antigen specificity. Per-base qualities were not stored, and no clone one base away is much larger.

Overall study results and their limits: No statistical method was used to set the sample size in advance, and investigators knew the group allocation. Ophthalmopathy was separated from stable hyperthyroidism by a 13 V-J signature model, with around 90% sensitivity and 81% to 82% specificity obtained in cross-validation and 80%/75% obtained in testing. In validation, the model predicted progression to ophthalmopathy a median of around six months before onset, with 65% to 71% sensitivity and nearly 75% specificity. Most expanded thyroid clonotypes (frequency above 0.001) were also detected in blood, suggesting blood repertoires may reflect thyroid immune responses.

From the germline V gene, CDR1 is MNHNS and CDR2 is SASEGT. From V the trimming removes 5 bases and from J it removes 3 bases, while the gene matches leave 9 bases of the junction unaccounted for. CDR3 length: 15 amino acids, cysteine to phenylalanine. CDR3 DNA is the only sequence kept; it has 45 bases, read in frame from the first base. The chain uses TRBV6-1 and TRBJ2-7; 8 junctional bases match TRBD1. The sample consisted of peripheral blood or thyroid tissue (not recorded which). The origin of this receptor is an adult woman with Graves' disease, either hyperthyroidism or ophthalmopathy (not recorded which). The DNA sequence is TGTGCCAGCAGTAGCCCTCAGGGGGCAAACTACGAGCAGTACTTC. Its coded protein is CASSSPQGANYEQYF.